Described below is a single TCR beta chain sequence and its context. The antigen remains unidentified. Clones were sequenced by immunoSEQ multiplex PCR, and TCRdb holds only the in-frame ones, with some missing. Here the sample spans roughly 2.5 million clones, about 92% being singletons. This sample is part of a study of shared clonotypes between healthy human individuals. General observations from the study: Clonotypes which were not shared had lower generation probabilities than clonotypes that all four donors shared.

Germline loops: CDR1 SGHNT, CDR2 YYREEE (reference sequence). V gave up 0 bases and J gave up 0 bases; unmatched junction bases: 10. The CDR3 sequence is 18 residues long. Sequencing was performed on naive CD4+ T cells sorted from blood. Documented subset: CD45RA+ positively selected. The clonotype comes from a man between 18 and 35 years old in good health. The rearrangement uses TRBV5-4 and TRBJ2-3; TRBD2 matches at 7 bases. In DNA form, the CDR3 reads TGTGCCAGCAGCTTGGCCACTGGCGGGGGAACTAGCACAGATACGCAGTATTTT. Residues: CASSLATGGGTSTDTQYF.